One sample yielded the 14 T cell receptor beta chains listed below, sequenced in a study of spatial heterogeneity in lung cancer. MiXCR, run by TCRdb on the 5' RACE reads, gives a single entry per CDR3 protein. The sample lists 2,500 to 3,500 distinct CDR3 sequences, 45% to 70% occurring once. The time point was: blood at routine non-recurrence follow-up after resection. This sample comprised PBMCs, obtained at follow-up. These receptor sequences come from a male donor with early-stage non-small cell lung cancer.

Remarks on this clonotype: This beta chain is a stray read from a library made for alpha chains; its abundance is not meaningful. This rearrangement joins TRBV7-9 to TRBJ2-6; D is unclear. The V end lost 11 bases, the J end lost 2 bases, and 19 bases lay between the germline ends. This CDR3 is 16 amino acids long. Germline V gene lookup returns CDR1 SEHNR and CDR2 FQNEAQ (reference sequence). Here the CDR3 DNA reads TGTGCCGGGCTTAATTACGACGTTACTGGGGCCAACGTCCTGACTTTC. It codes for CAGLNYDVTGANVLTF.

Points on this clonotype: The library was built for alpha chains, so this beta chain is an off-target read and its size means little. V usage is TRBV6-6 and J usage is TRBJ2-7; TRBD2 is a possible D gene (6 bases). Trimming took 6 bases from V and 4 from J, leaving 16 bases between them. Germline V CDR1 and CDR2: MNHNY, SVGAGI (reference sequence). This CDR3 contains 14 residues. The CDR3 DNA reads TGTGCCAGCAGGGGTGGCGGGATAGGTTACGAGCAGTACTTC. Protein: CASRGGGIGYEQYF.

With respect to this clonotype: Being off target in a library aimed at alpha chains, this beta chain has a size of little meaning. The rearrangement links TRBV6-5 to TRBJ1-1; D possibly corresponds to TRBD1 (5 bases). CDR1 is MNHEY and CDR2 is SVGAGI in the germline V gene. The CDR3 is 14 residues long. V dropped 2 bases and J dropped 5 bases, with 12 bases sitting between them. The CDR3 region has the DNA TGTGCCAGCAGTTACAGGACCGGGGGAACTGAAGCTTTCTTT. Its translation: CASSYRTGGTEAFF.

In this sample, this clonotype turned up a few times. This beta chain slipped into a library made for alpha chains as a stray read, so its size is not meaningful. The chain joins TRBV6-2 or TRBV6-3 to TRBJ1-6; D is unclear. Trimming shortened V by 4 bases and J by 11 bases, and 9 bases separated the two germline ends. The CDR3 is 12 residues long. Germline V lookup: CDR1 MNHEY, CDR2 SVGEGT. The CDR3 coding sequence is TGTGCCAGCAGTTCCAGGAATCCACCCCTCCACTTT. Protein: CASSSRNPPLHF.

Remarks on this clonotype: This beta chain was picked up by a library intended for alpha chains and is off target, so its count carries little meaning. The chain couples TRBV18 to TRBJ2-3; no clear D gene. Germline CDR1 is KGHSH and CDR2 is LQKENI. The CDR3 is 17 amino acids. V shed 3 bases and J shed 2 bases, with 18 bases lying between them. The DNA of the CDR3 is TGTGCCAGCTCACCCACCGTCCTGCAGTACCCCACAGATACGCAGTATTTT. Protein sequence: CASSPTVLQYPTDTQYF.

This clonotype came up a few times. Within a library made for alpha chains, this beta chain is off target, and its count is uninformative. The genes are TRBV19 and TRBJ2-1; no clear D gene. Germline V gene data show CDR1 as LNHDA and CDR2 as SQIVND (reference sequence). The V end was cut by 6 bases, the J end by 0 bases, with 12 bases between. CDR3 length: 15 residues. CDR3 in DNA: TGTGCCAGTAGCCTTGTTCCAACCTCCTACAATGAGCAGTTCTTC. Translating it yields CASSLVPTSYNEQFF. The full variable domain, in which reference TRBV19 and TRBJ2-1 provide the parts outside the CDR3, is DGGITQSPKYLFRKEGQNVTLSCEQNLNHDAMYWYRQDPGQGLRLIYYSQIVNDFQKGDIAEGYSVSREKKESFPLTVTSAQKNPTAFYLCASSLVPTSYNEQFFGPGTRLTVL.

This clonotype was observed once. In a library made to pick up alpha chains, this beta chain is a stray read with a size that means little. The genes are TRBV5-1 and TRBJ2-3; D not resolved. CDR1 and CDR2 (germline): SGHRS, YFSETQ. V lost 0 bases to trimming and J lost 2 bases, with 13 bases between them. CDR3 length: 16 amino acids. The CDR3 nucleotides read TGCGCCAGCAGCTTGGCGGAGACGCGATACACAGATACGCAGTATTTT. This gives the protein CASSLAETRYTDTQYF.

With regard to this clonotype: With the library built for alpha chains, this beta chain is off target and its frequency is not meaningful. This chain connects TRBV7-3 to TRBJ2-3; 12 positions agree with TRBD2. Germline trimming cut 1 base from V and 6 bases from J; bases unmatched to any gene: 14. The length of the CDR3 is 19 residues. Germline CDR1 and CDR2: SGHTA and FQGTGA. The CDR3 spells CASSLIARESSGGADTQYF. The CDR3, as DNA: TGTGCCAGCAGCTTAATAGCCCGGGAGTCTAGCGGGGGGGCCGATACGCAGTATTTT.

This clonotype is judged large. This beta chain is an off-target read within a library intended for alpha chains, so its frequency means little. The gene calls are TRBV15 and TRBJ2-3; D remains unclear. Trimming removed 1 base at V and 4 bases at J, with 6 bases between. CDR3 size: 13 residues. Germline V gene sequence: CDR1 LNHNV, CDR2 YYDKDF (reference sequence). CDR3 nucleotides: TGTGCCACCAGCAGAGCCACTGCAGATACGCAGTATTTT. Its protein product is CATSRATADTQYF.

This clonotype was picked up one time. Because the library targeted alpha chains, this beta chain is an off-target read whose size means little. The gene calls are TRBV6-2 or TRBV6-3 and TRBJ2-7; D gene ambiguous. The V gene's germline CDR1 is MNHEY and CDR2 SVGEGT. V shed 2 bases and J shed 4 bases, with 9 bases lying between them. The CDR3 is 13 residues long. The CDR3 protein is CASSYPPWYEQYF. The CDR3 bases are TGTGCCAGCAGTTACCCTCCTTGGTACGAGCAGTACTTC.

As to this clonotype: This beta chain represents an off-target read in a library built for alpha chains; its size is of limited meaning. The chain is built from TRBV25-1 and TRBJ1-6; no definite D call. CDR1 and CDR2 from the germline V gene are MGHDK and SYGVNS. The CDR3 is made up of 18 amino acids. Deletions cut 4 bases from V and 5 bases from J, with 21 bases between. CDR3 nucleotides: TGTGCCAGCAGTGGCTCCCCCGAGTTCTTCGGCAATAATTCACCCCTCCACTTT. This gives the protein CASSGSPEFFGNNSPLHF.

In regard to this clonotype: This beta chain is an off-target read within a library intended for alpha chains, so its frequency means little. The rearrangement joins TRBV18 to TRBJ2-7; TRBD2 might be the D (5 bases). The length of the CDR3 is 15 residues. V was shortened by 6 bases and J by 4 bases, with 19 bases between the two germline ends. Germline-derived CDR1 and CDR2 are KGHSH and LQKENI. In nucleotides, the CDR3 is TGTGCCAGCTCCCCCGCCAAGATCGGGGAGTACGAGCAGTACTTC. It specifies CASSPAKIGEYEQYF.

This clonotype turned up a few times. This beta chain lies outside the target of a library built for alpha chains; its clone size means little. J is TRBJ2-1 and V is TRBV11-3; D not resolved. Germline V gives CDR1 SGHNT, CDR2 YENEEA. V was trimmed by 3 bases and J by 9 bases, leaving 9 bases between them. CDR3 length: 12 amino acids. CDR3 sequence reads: CASSFRGSEQFF. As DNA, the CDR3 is TGTGCCAGCAGCTTCCGCGGTAGTGAGCAGTTCTTC.

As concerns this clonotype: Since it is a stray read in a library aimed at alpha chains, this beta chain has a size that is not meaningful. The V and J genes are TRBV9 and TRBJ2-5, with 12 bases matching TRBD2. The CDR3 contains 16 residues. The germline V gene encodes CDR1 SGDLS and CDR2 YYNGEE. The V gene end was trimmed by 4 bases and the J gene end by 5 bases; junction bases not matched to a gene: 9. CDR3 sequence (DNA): TGTGCCAGCAGCTTGACCCCTAGCGGGGGGGTTGAGACCCAGTACTTC. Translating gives CASSLTPSGGVETQYF.